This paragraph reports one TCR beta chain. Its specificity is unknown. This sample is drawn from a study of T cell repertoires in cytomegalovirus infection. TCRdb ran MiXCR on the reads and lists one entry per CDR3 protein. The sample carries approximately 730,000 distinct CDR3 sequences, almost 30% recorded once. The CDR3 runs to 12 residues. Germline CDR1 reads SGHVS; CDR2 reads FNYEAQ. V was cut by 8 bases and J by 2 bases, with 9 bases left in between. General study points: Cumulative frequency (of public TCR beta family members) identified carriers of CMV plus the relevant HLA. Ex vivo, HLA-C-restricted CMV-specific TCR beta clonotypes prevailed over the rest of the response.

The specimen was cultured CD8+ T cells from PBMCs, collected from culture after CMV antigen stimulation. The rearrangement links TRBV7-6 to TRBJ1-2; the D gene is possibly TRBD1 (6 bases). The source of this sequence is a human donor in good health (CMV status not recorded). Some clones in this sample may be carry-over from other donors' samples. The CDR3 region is CASQDRNYGYTF. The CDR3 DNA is TGTGCCAGCCAAGACAGGAACTATGGCTACACCTTC.